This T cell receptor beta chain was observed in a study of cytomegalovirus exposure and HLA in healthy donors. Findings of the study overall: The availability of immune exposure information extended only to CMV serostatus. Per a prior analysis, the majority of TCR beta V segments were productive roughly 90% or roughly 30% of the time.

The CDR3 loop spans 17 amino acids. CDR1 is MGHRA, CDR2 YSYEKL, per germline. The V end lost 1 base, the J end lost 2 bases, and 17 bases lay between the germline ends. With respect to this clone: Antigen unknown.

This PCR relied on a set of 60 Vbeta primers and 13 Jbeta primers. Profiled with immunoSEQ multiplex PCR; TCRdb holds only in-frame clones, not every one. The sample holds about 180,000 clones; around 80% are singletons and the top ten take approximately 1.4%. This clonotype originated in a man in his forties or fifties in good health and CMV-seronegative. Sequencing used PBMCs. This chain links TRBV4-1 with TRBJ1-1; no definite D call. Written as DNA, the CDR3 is TGCGCCAGCAGCCAAGGCCTGTTTGAGGCAATCAACACTGAAGCTTTCTTT. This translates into CASSQGLFEAINTEAFF.